A selection of T cell receptor beta chains follows, all from one sample in a study of T cells in Graves' hyperthyroidism and ophthalmopathy. TCRdb passed the multiplex PCR reads through MiXCR, listing each CDR3 protein once. The sample consists of fewer than 400,000 distinct CDR3 sequences, approximately 16% of them appearing once. Sequencing was performed on blood. The source of these receptors is a man aged 25-45 years with Graves' hyperthyroidism. Both conserved end residues are part of each CDR3. A D gene is named only where the DNA matches it firmly. Clone size is given for some rows only: seen once, a few or many times, or a class if the clone is expanded.

CDR3nt	CDR3aa	j_gene	v_gene	abundance	d_gene
TGTGCCAGCAGCCAAGAAAGTGGTCGGGGCACTGAAGCTTTCTTT	CASSQESGRGTEAFF	TRBJ1-1	TRBV4-2	NA	NA
TGTGCCACCAGTGATTTTAGAGGGAGGGAGCAGTATTTT	CATSDFRGREQYF	TRBJ2-3	TRBV24-1	few	TRBD2
TGTGCCAGCAGTGCACTAGTTTCGGCCGGGGAGCTGTTTTTT	CASSALVSAGELFF	TRBJ2-2	TRBV12-3/TRBV12-4	many	NA
TGTGCCAGCCAAGACCCCACAGACTACGAGCAGTACTTC	CASQDPTDYEQYF	TRBJ2-7	TRBV19	NA	NA
TGTGCCAGCAGCGCTCCTCCGGGACTAGCGGGAGAAGGGATCACAGATACGCAGTATTTT	CASSAPPGLAGEGITDTQYF	TRBJ2-3	TRBV13	many	TRBD2
TGCGCCAGCAGCTTGGCCGAAGTCAACCCCACTGAAGCTTTCTTT	CASSLAEVNPTEAFF	TRBJ1-1	TRBV5-1	many	NA
TGTGCCAGCAGAGACGGCGGGAGCTCCTACAATGAGCAGTTCTTC	CASRDGGSSYNEQFF	TRBJ2-1	TRBV12-3/TRBV12-4	NA	TRBD2
TGTGCCAGCAGTTGGAGGGGGCTTCGGACTAGGTACAATGAGCAGTTCTTC	CASSWRGLRTRYNEQFF	TRBJ2-1	TRBV2	many	NA
TGTGCCAGCAGTCCGGATGGAGGGGGATACGAGCAGTACTTC	CASSPDGGGYEQYF	TRBJ2-7	TRBV27	NA	NA
TGTGCCAGCAGCTTAGGCGGCCTTGCGGATACGCAGTATTTT	CASSLGGLADTQYF	TRBJ2-3	TRBV7-9	many	NA
TGTGCCAGCAGCCAAGGGGGGACAGTCGAGCAGTACTTC	CASSQGGTVEQYF	TRBJ2-7	TRBV3-1	many	TRBD1
TGCAGCGTTGAGGCCCTTGGGTACGGCGGGGAGCTGTTTTTT	CSVEALGYGGELFF	TRBJ2-2	TRBV29-1	many	NA
TGTGCCAGCAGCTCAGAACGGGACGCTGGGGCCAACGTCCTGACTTTC	CASSSERDAGANVLTF	TRBJ2-6	TRBV5-5	few	NA
TGTGCCAGCGGACAGAGTATCTACGGGCAGTACTTC	CASGQSIYGQYF	TRBJ2-7	TRBV6-2/TRBV6-3	many	NA
TGTGCCAGCAGTGAATTTGAGGGGGCAGTGGGACAGCCCCAGCATTTT	CASSEFEGAVGQPQHF	TRBJ1-5	TRBV6-1	many	TRBD1
TGTGCCAGCAGCCCGGCCGGACAGGGACACTACGAGCAGTACTTC	CASSPAGQGHYEQYF	TRBJ2-7	TRBV7-6	many	TRBD1
TGTGCCAGCAGCCAAGGAGGGTTCAGTAACTATGGCTACACCTTC	CASSQGGFSNYGYTF	TRBJ1-2	TRBV3-1	many	NA
TGTGCCAGCAGCCCAGCGGACCTCTCCTACAATGAGCAGTTCTTC	CASSPADLSYNEQFF	TRBJ2-1	TRBV6-1	NA	NA
TGTGCCAGCAGCTTCTCGAGTTTATACGAGCAGTACTTC	CASSFSSLYEQYF	TRBJ2-7	TRBV5-6	NA	NA
TGCAGTGCTAGAGATCCCAAGGGGGCTGGAGGCTACACCTTC	CSARDPKGAGGYTF	TRBJ1-2	TRBV20-1	NA	TRBD1
TGTGCCGGCAGTCAAGAATACGCTCGAGCGGGAGAGGTTGAGCAGTTCTTC	CAGSQEYARAGEVEQFF	TRBJ2-1	TRBV11-2	NA	TRBD2
TGTGCCAGCAGCCAAGAATTGGGGAATTTGAACACTGAAGCTTTCTTT	CASSQELGNLNTEAFF	TRBJ1-1	TRBV3-1	many	NA
TGTGCCAGCAGCCCGGGGCTCTCCGGTGGGGAGCTGTTTTTT	CASSPGLSGGELFF	TRBJ2-2	TRBV7-3	NA	NA
TGCAGTGCTCCAACCCGAGGGGGAGATACGCAGTATTTT	CSAPTRGGDTQYF	TRBJ2-3	TRBV20-1	many	NA
TGTGCCAGCAGTCCGAACAGGTTCGGCTACACCTTC	CASSPNRFGYTF	TRBJ1-2	TRBV12-3/TRBV12-4	many	NA
TGTGCCAGCAGCCACGGAACAGATACGCAGTATTTT	CASSHGTDTQYF	TRBJ2-3	TRBV3-1	many	NA
TGCAGTGCCTTAGCGGGAGGCGAAGAGACCCAGTACTTC	CSALAGGEETQYF	TRBJ2-5	TRBV20-1	many	TRBD2
TGTGCCAGTAGTCTCAGGGAAACCTCCTACGAGCAGTACTTC	CASSLRETSYEQYF	TRBJ2-7	TRBV19	NA	NA
TGTGCCAGCAAGGCGGGATGGACCGGGGAGCTGTTTTTT	CASKAGWTGELFF	TRBJ2-2	TRBV2	many	NA
TGTGCCAGTAGTTTGAGTCGTGCGGAAGCTTTCTTT	CASSLSRAEAFF	TRBJ1-1	TRBV19	few	NA
TGTGCCAGCAGTTTTCGAGGTAGCGGGAGTTCCGAGCAGTACTTC	CASSFRGSGSSEQYF	TRBJ2-7	TRBV12-3/TRBV12-4	few	TRBD2
TGCAGTGCTAGAGCTACTGGGACTAGCGGGTCGGGGGGGAATACGCAGTATTTT	CSARATGTSGSGGNTQYF	TRBJ2-3	TRBV20-1	many	TRBD2
TGTGCCAGCAGCCCCTACCGACTAGCGGGAGGGCCCTACGAGCAGTACTTC	CASSPYRLAGGPYEQYF	TRBJ2-7	TRBV7-8	NA	TRBD2
TGCAGTGCCGGGAACAGGGACTATGGCTACACCTTC	CSAGNRDYGYTF	TRBJ1-2	TRBV20-1	NA	NA
TGCAGCTCCTTCTACAATGAGCAGTTCTTC	CSSFYNEQFF	TRBJ2-1	TRBV29-1	NA	NA
TGCAGTGCTAGGGGCGCGGGAGCCACAGATACGCAGTATTTT	CSARGAGATDTQYF	TRBJ2-3	TRBV20-1	NA	TRBD2
TGTGCCAGCAGCAGTTTGGGCGACCGGCGAGCAGATACGCAGTATTTT	CASSSLGDRRADTQYF	TRBJ2-3	TRBV28	many	NA
TGTGCCAGCAGCGTAGCACAGGGGAGTTACGAGCAGTACTTC	CASSVAQGSYEQYF	TRBJ2-7	TRBV9	once	TRBD1
TGTGCCAGCAGCCAATTCACGGGTTCCGAAGCTTTCTTT	CASSQFTGSEAFF	TRBJ1-1	TRBV3-1	many	NA
TGCGCCAGCAGCTTAGGGACAGAGCATGAGCAGTTCTTC	CASSLGTEHEQFF	TRBJ2-1	TRBV5-1	many	TRBD1
TGCAGCGTTGTACGCGGGGATAGCTACGAGCAGTACTTC	CSVVRGDSYEQYF	TRBJ2-7	TRBV29-1	few	NA
TGTGCCAGCAGTGGTAGCGGGCTTTCGGCCTACGAGCAGTACTTC	CASSGSGLSAYEQYF	TRBJ2-7	TRBV12-3/TRBV12-4	many	TRBD2
TGTGCCACCAATGCGGGGGGTTATAATCAGCCCCAGCATTTT	CATNAGGYNQPQHF	TRBJ1-5	TRBV24-1	NA	NA
TGCAGTGCTAATAGGGGAGGGGGAGAGACCCAGTACTTC	CSANRGGGETQYF	TRBJ2-5	TRBV20-1	many	NA
TGTGCCAGCAGCGCCTATGAGGGTTGGGACTATGGCTACACCTTC	CASSAYEGWDYGYTF	TRBJ1-2	TRBV28	many	NA
TGTGCCAGCAGTCAACCGGGGGGGACAGGGGGTGTCACTGAAGCTTTCTTT	CASSQPGGTGGVTEAFF	TRBJ1-1	TRBV7-9	NA	TRBD1
TGTGCCAGCAGCTTGGGCCAGGATGCCGAGCAGTACTTC	CASSLGQDAEQYF	TRBJ2-7	TRBV5-6	many	NA
TGTGCCAGCTCACCAACGGACCTAAACACTGAAGCTTTCTTT	CASSPTDLNTEAFF	TRBJ1-1	TRBV18	many	NA
TGTGCCAGCAGTCCGAGACTAGTCCAAGAGACCCAGTACTTC	CASSPRLVQETQYF	TRBJ2-5	TRBV12-3/TRBV12-4	many	NA
TGTGCCAGCAGTTACGCAGGGTTTCAGCCCCAGCATTTT	CASSYAGFQPQHF	TRBJ1-5	TRBV6-5	many	NA
TGTGCCTGGGGGCGGGGGGGCGGTCAGCCCCAGCATTTT	CAWGRGGGQPQHF	TRBJ1-5	TRBV30	NA	NA
TGTGCCATCAGTGAGTCGGGATACAATGAGCAGTTCTTC	CAISESGYNEQFF	TRBJ2-1	TRBV10-3	NA	NA
TGTGCCAGCAGCGTAGTGGGCGAGACTACCCTCTACGAGCAGTACTTC	CASSVVGETTLYEQYF	TRBJ2-7	TRBV9	NA	NA
TGTGCCAGCAGACATCAGACGGGGACTTATGGCTACACCTTC	CASRHQTGTYGYTF	TRBJ1-2	TRBV7-9	few	NA
TGCAGTGCTAGAAGATCCGCCGCGACAGATACGCAGTATTTT	CSARRSAATDTQYF	TRBJ2-3	TRBV20-1	many	NA
TGCAGCGTTGACCTTCAGGGGGCATATGGCTACACCTTC	CSVDLQGAYGYTF	TRBJ1-2	TRBV29-1	few	TRBD1
TGTGCCATCACCAATTCCGGGACAGCTAACGTGCAGTACTTC	CAITNSGTANVQYF	TRBJ2-7	TRBV10-3	NA	TRBD1
TGCGCCAGCAGCCATGGACTTGCCGGTCTATCGCCCCTCCACTTT	CASSHGLAGLSPLHF	TRBJ1-6	TRBV4-1	NA	NA
TGTGCCAGTAGTCGACAGGTCTCCAGCTATGGCTACACCTTC	CASSRQVSSYGYTF	TRBJ1-2	TRBV19	many	NA
TGCGCCAGCAGCTTAATGGGACTAGCGGGAGTCTACGAGCAGTACTTC	CASSLMGLAGVYEQYF	TRBJ2-7	TRBV5-1	NA	TRBD2